Listed here are 30 T cell receptor beta chains from one sample, sequenced in a study of blood T cell repertoires in COVID-19. The table came from immunoSEQ multiplex PCR; TCRdb's copy has only in-frame clones and leaves some out. The table has some 130,000 clones, more than 60% seen once; the top ten hold approximately 14%. The sample comprised peripheral blood. The receptors originated from an elderly man with acute or convalescent COVID-19.

The CDR3: CATSRDPGRDRGGYTF. The CDR3 DNA is TGTGCCACCAGCAGAGATCCTGGCAGGGACAGGGGTGGCTACACCTTC. This sequence joins TRBV15 and TRBJ1-2; 10 bases map to TRBD1. Germline V gene data show CDR1 as LNHNV and CDR2 as YYDKDF (reference sequence). The CDR3 extends over 16 amino acids. The ends lost 0 bases at V and 7 bases at J; junction bases unmatched: 8.

The V gene is TRBV4-3, the J gene TRBJ2-2, with TRBD1 identical over 7 bases. This CDR3 has 15 amino acids. Germline values: CDR1 LGHNA, CDR2 YSLEER. J lost 5 bases, V lost 4 bases, and 7 bases had no gene match. The CDR3 sequence: CASSLRTGPTGELFF. In DNA, the CDR3 is TGCGCCAGCAGCCTGCGGACAGGTCCTACCGGGGAGCTGTTTTTT.

In this sample, this clone turned up a few times. The V and J genes are TRBV5-1 and TRBJ1-1; a weak D match, TRBD1 (6 bases). V gave up 4 bases and J gave up 5 bases, with 18 bases separating them. Germline assignment: CDR1 SGHRS and CDR2 YFSETQ. The CDR3 covers 15 residues. The CDR3, as DNA: TGCGCCAGCAGCCCGGAGGGGGGGCAGAGTACTGAAGCTTTCTTT. Translating gives CASSPEGGQSTEAFF.

The CDR3 sequence: CASSLNLEREGEQYF. The CDR3 region has the DNA TGCGCCAGCAGCTTGAATCTCGAGAGGGAGGGCGAGCAGTACTTC. This chain links TRBV5-1 with TRBJ2-7; TRBD2 matches 7 bases. The length of the CDR3 is 15 residues. After removal of 1 base from V and 6 bases from J, the junction contained 10 bases not matched to a gene. The V gene's germline CDR1 is SGHRS and CDR2 YFSETQ.

This clone occurred a few times. The chain recombines TRBV3-1 (or the pseudogene TRBV3-2) with TRBJ2-7, with D hard to call. The length of the CDR3 is 11 residues. With 1 base removed from V and 5 bases from J, the gap between germline ends came to 3 bases. Germline V gene data show CDR1 as LGHDT and CDR2 as YNNKEL (reference sequence). CDR3: CASSQGNEQYF. As DNA, the CDR3 is TGTGCCAGCAGCCAAGGTAACGAGCAGTACTTC.

With respect to this clone: The same CDR3 can be traced to other DNA sequences in this sample. The chain combines TRBV3-1 (or the pseudogene TRBV3-2) with TRBJ1-5, with D possibly being TRBD1 (5 bases). Germline values: CDR1 LGHDT, CDR2 YNNKEL (reference sequence). V dropped 1 base and J dropped 4 bases, with 5 bases sitting between them. The CDR3 sequence is 13 residues long. In DNA form, the CDR3 reads TGTGCCAGCAGCCAAGCAGGGAATCAGCCCCAGCATTTT. Protein sequence: CASSQAGNQPQHF.

The rearrangement joins TRBV7-3 to TRBJ2-3, with TRBD2 as a possible D gene (6 bases). In germline, CDR1 is SGHTA, CDR2 FQGTGA. Between the trimmed V and J ends, which lost 5 bases and 10 bases, there was a span of 22 bases. The CDR3 contains 15 residues. The CDR3 loop is CASSATSNTNSAQYF. The DNA of the CDR3 is TGTGCCAGCAGCGCTACTAGCAACACGAATTCAGCGCAGTATTTT. Full variable domain (remainder filled in from reference TRBV7-3 and TRBJ2-3): GAGVSQTPSNKVTEKGKYVELRCDPISGHTALYWYRQSLGQGPEFLIYFQGTGAADDSGLPNDRFFAVRPEGSVSTLKIQRTERGDSAVYLCASSATSNTNSAQYFGPGTRLTVL.

The rearrangement links TRBV9 to TRBJ1-6, with D uncertain. V shed 3 bases and J shed 0 bases, with 7 bases lying between them. This CDR3 contains 15 residues. Germline CDR1 reads SGDLS; CDR2 reads YYNGEE. CDR3 in DNA: TGTGCCAGCAGCGCCCGGGGCTCCTATAATTCACCCCTCCACTTT. Translation: CASSARGSYNSPLHF.

This clone has just a few counts. The V gene is TRBV7-9, the J gene TRBJ1-2; 7 nucleotides align to TRBD1. Losses at the gene ends were 5 bases for V and 7 bases for J; bases not matched to a gene: 13. The CDR3 is made up of 15 amino acids. Germline lookup yields CDR1 SEHNR and CDR2 FQNEAQ (reference sequence). The CDR3 is CASSPWDRPTGGYTF. CDR3 in DNA: TGTGCCAGCAGCCCATGGGACAGACCGACGGGTGGCTACACCTTC.

The rearrangement uses TRBV29-1 and TRBJ1-2; D ambiguous. Trimming pared 4 bases from V and 4 bases from J, leaving 19 bases between. The CDR3 is 15 residues long. Per germline, CDR1 SQVTM and CDR2 ANQGSEA. Here the CDR3 DNA reads TGCAGCGTTGTCCCACTAAACACGCACTTCTATGGCTACACCTTC. It translates to CSVVPLNTHFYGYTF.

This chain joins TRBV3-1 (or the pseudogene TRBV3-2) and TRBJ1-5; no clear D. Trimming shortened V by 1 base and J by 2 bases, and 6 bases separated the two germline ends. The CDR3 is made up of 14 amino acids. Germline V CDR1 and CDR2: LGHDT, YNNKEL (reference sequence). DNA for the CDR3: TGTGCCAGCAGCCAAGCGGTGGGCAATCAGCCCCAGCATTTT. Its translation is CASSQAVGNQPQHF.

V usage is TRBV3-1 (or the pseudogene TRBV3-2) and J usage is TRBJ1-5; 10 nucleotides match TRBD1. V shed 4 bases and J 14 bases; nucleotides not matched to a gene: 17. Looked up from germline, CDR1 is LGHDT and CDR2 is YNNKEL (reference sequence). CDR3 size: 16 residues. CDR3 region: CASSPTSGTGAPVEHF. The CDR3 coding sequence is TGTGCCAGCAGCCCGACCTCAGGGACAGGGGCCCCCGTGGAGCATTTT.

This clone has only a few counts. The gene calls are TRBV3-1 (or the pseudogene TRBV3-2) and TRBJ1-5, with TRBD1 as a possible D gene (5 bases). This CDR3 contains 18 residues. CDR1 LGHDT and CDR2 YNNKEL come from the germline V gene (reference sequence). Trimming took off 0 bases at V and 0 bases at J, with 15 bases between the two ends. CDR3 in amino acids: CASSQDYAGFDSNQPQHF. The CDR3 DNA follows: TGTGCCAGCAGCCAAGATTACGCAGGGTTTGATAGCAATCAGCCCCAGCATTTT.

This chain joins TRBV5-4 and TRBJ1-2, with TRBD1 matching over 9 bases. With V trimmed by 1 base and J by 8 bases, 3 bases remained unmatched. The CDR3 totals 13 residues. CDR1 is SGHNT and CDR2 is YYREEE in the germline V gene (reference sequence). The DNA of the CDR3 is TGTGCCAGCAGCTTGAGACAGGGGGGAGGCTACACCTTC. This gives the protein CASSLRQGGGYTF.

The rearrangement uses TRBV27 and TRBJ1-4; 9 bases agree with TRBD1. CDR1 is MNHEY, CDR2 SMNVEV, per germline (reference sequence). The CDR3 extends over 14 amino acids. Trimming removed 8 bases from V and 8 bases from J; junction bases left unmatched: 9. The DNA for the CDR3 is TGTGCCAGCGGGTACAGGGGGCCTGGGGAAAAACTGTTTTTT. Its protein product is CASGYRGPGEKLFF.

This clone was found once. The rearrangement uses TRBV2 and TRBJ2-1, with D unresolved. This CDR3 region has 11 residues. Germline values: CDR1 SNHLY, CDR2 FYNNEI. The V and J ends lost 2 bases and 10 bases respectively, with 6 bases between them. In DNA, the CDR3 is TGTGCCAGCAGTGAACCCAGGGAGCAGTTCTTC. It specifies CASSEPREQFF.

This chain joins TRBV24-1 and TRBJ2-3; no clear D. CDR3 length equals 15 residues. The V gene's germline CDR1 is KGHDR and CDR2 SFDVKD. Trimming removed 9 bases from V and 0 bases from J, with 15 bases in between. CDR3 sequence (DNA): TGTGCCACCTCCCGCGAGGCCCCTAGCACAGATACGCAGTATTTT. Amino acid sequence: CATSREAPSTDTQYF.

The rearrangement joins TRBV28 to TRBJ2-7; TRBD1 matches at 8 bases. The V and J ends lost 4 bases and 3 bases, in that order; junction bases with no gene match: 8. Germline loops: CDR1 MDHEN, CDR2 SYDVKM. The CDR3 totals 15 residues. The CDR3 loop is CASSSPGQVVYEQYF. CDR3 in DNA: TGTGCCAGCAGTTCCCCGGGACAGGTTGTCTACGAGCAGTACTTC.

Notes on this clone: Other DNA variants within this sample encode the same CDR3. The V call is TRBV28, the J call TRBJ2-1; D not certain. V lost 5 bases to trimming and J lost 9 bases, with 11 bases between them. Germline V gene sequence: CDR1 MDHEN, CDR2 SYDVKM. The CDR3 runs 12 residues. This CDR3 is CASSLRRVEQFF. The CDR3 DNA is TGTGCCAGCAGTCTGCGCCGGGTTGAGCAGTTCTTC.

The gene calls are TRBV5-1 and TRBJ2-5, with a possible D match to TRBD1 (6 bases). Germline V lookup: CDR1 SGHRS, CDR2 YFSETQ. The CDR3 covers 16 residues. V lost 3 bases and J lost 5, with 20 bases in between. The CDR3 spells CASSWGLQGGPETQYF. In DNA, the CDR3 is TGCGCCAGCAGCTGGGGATTACAGGGTGGGCCCGAGACCCAGTACTTC. Based on the CDR3 plus reference TRBV5-1 and TRBJ2-5, the full variable domain is KAGVTQTPRYLIKTRGQQVTLSCSPISGHRSVSWYQQTPGQGLQFLFEYFSETQRNKGNFPGRFSGRQFSNSRSEMNVSTLELGDSALYLCASSWGLQGGPETQYFGPGTRLLVL.

CDR3 nucleotide sequence: TGTGCCAGCAGTTACTCTCGGGGATTTGGCTACACCTTC. Its translation is CASSYSRGFGYTF. This chain uses TRBV6-5 with TRBJ1-2; D gene uncertain. Germline CDR1 and CDR2: MNHEY and SVGAGI. This CDR3 is built from 13 residues. Trimming removed 0 bases at V and 7 bases at J, with 9 bases between.

The chain employs TRBV29-1 and TRBJ1-1; TRBD1 aligns across 9 bases. Germline V gene data show CDR1 as SQVTM and CDR2 as ANQGSEA. With 7 bases clipped from V and 1 base from J, the junction kept 4 bases outside the gene matches. This CDR3 has 13 amino acids. CDR3 in amino acids: CSAGTGRNTEAFF. In DNA form, the CDR3 reads TGCAGCGCCGGGACAGGGAGGAACACTGAAGCTTTCTTT.

The genes are TRBV3-1 (or the pseudogene TRBV3-2) and TRBJ2-2; 9 bases line up with TRBD2. The germline V gene encodes CDR1 LGHDT and CDR2 YNNKEL (reference sequence). V was clipped by 4 bases and J by 6 bases; unmatched bases: 6. This CDR3 is built from 15 residues. The CDR3 nucleotides are TGTGCCAGCAGCCCCCAAGGCGGGGGGGCCGGGGAGCTGTTTTTT. Encoded protein: CASSPQGGGAGELFF.

The J gene is TRBJ1-2, the V gene TRBV5-4; 8 bases agree with TRBD1. This CDR3 is 16 amino acids long. The germline CDR1 and CDR2 sequences are SGHNT and YYREEE (reference sequence). The V segment lost 4 bases and the J segment 3 bases; nucleotides outside the gene matches: 11. Written as DNA, the CDR3 is TGTGCCAGCAGCAGAGCTCCGGGACAGGATTACTATGGCTACACCTTC. This translates into CASSRAPGQDYYGYTF.

The chain employs TRBV12-3 or TRBV12-4 and TRBJ2-6; D unresolved. The CDR3 sequence is 13 residues long. V was clipped by 3 bases and J by 4 bases, with 4 bases between them. The CDR3 region is CASSFVGANVLTF. The CDR3 DNA reads as TGTGCCAGCAGTTTCGTCGGGGCCAACGTCCTGACTTTC.

The chain uses TRBV27 and TRBJ2-2; D gene uncertain. Per germline, CDR1 MNHEY and CDR2 SMNVEV (reference sequence). V was pared by 8 bases and J by 2 bases, with 9 bases between. The CDR3 extends over 13 amino acids. CDR3 protein: CASSSVNTGELFF. CDR3 DNA sequence: TGTGCCAGCTCCTCCGTCAACACCGGGGAGCTGTTTTTT.

This rearrangement joins TRBV19 to TRBJ1-2; no definite D call. Trimming removed 7 bases from V and 5 bases from J, with 20 bases in between. The CDR3 is made up of 15 amino acids. CDR1 LNHDA and CDR2 SQIVND come from the germline V gene (reference sequence). The CDR3 sequence is CASTEPPGIGYGYTF. CDR3 nucleotide sequence: TGTGCCAGTACGGAACCTCCGGGAATAGGATATGGCTACACCTTC.

The chain recombines TRBV30 with TRBJ2-7; the D gene is possibly TRBD2 (5 bases). V lost 3 bases, J lost 7 bases, and 13 bases lay in between. Germline V gives CDR1 GTSNPN, CDR2 SVGIG (reference sequence). The CDR3 has 12 amino acids. CDR3 sequence reads: CAWRALGVEQYF. CDR3 in DNA: TGTGCCTGGAGGGCGCTGGGAGTGGAGCAGTACTTC. The complete variable domain, with remaining parts taken from reference TRBV30 and TRBJ2-7, reads SQTIHQWPATLVQPVGSPLSLECTVEGTSNPNLYWYRQAAGRGLQLLFYSVGIGQISSEVPQNLSASRPQDRQFILSSKKLLLSDSGFYLCAWRALGVEQYFGPGTRLTVT.

The CDR3 region has the DNA TGTGCCAGCAGTTTATTGTTAGCGGGACCCAAGTACAATGAGCAGTTCTTC. It translates to CASSLLLAGPKYNEQFF. The rearrangement links TRBV27 to TRBJ2-1; 8 nucleotides match TRBD2. The CDR3 has 17 residues. V lost 1 base to trimming and J lost 4 bases; unmatched junction nucleotides: 9. Germline CDR1 is MNHEY and CDR2 is SMNVEV (reference sequence).

This chain connects TRBV12-3 or TRBV12-4 to TRBJ2-3, with TRBD2 matching over 11 bases. The CDR3 contains 12 residues. The V and J ends lost 5 bases and 10 bases, in that order; junction bases with no gene match: 2. This chain's CDR3 is CASSISGGAQYF. CDR3 coding DNA: TGTGCCAGCAGTATTAGCGGGGGGGCGCAGTATTTT.